The 19 T cell receptor beta chains below all came from one sample that was sequenced in a study. TCRdb reprocessed the 5' RACE reads with MiXCR, giving one entry per CDR3 protein. The top ten hold 2.5% to 4% of the sample, which has 45,000 to 60,000 distinct CDR3 sequences, around 26% seen once. Sequenced material: tumor-infiltrating naive CD4+ T cells sorted from the breast tumor. Regarding subset: naive CD4+ T cells, CD4+CD45RA+CD25-. Source of these receptors: a female donor with breast cancer.

This CDR3 reads CASSLRAGDTQYF. The DNA of the CDR3 is TGTGCCAGCAGTTTGCGAGCGGGCGATACGCAGTATTTT. V is TRBV12-3 or TRBV12-4 and J is TRBJ2-3; a weak D match, TRBD2 (6 bases). The CDR3 is 13 amino acids. V lost 3 bases to trimming and J lost 6 bases, with 10 bases between them.

In this sample, this clonotype turned up a few times. This chain connects TRBV20-1 to TRBJ2-1; 8 bases fit TRBD1. This CDR3 is built from 17 residues. Germline V CDR1 and CDR2: DFQATT, SNEGSKA (reference sequence). J lost 10 bases, V lost 6 bases, and 23 bases had no gene match. CDR3 nucleotide sequence: TGCAGTGCCCCCGGGACAGGCTTTCGACAGGGATTGAGGGAGCAGTTCTTC. Its translation is CSAPGTGFRQGLREQFF.

As for this clonotype: A junction boundary mismatches the germline segment, possibly from a read error. This chain connects TRBV7-7 to TRBJ2-1; 16 positions match TRBD2. CDR1 is SSHAT and CDR2 is FNYEAQ in the germline V gene (reference sequence). This CDR3 is 16 amino acids long. CDR3 protein: CASSPQGLAGGYEQFF. In DNA form, the CDR3 reads TGTGCTAGCAGCCCACAGGGACTAGCGGGAGGGTATGAGCAGTTCTTC. Full variable domain (remainder filled in from reference TRBV7-7 and TRBJ2-1): GAGVSQSPRYKVTKRGQDVTLRCDPISSHATLYWYQQALGQGPEFLTYFNYEAQPDKSGLPSDRFSAERPEGSISTLTIQRTEQRDSAMYRCASSPQGLAGGYEQFFGPGTRLTVL.

There are a few counts of this clonotype. V is TRBV7-9 and J is TRBJ2-5, with 8 positions matching TRBD1. From germline, CDR1 is SEHNR and CDR2 FQNEAQ (reference sequence). The CDR3 consists of 16 residues. V lost 2 bases to trimming and J lost 3 bases; unmatched junction nucleotides: 8. This chain's CDR3 is CASSLPRRTGKETQYF. In DNA form, the CDR3 reads TGTGCCAGCAGCTTACCAAGGAGGACAGGGAAAGAGACCCAGTACTTC. The full variable domain, rest sourced from reference TRBV7-9 and TRBJ2-5, is DTGVSQNPRHKITKRGQNVTFRCDPISEHNRLYWYRQTLGQGPEFLTYFQNEAQLEKSRLLSDRFSAERPKGSFSTLEIQRTEQGDSAMYLCASSLPRRTGKETQYFGPGTRLLVL.

This clonotype was seen a single time. Being one base from a much bigger clone, this may be a read error. V and J are TRBV7-2 and TRBJ2-7; D remains unclear. The CDR3 length is 14 residues. Germline assignment: CDR1 SGHTA and CDR2 FQGNSA. The CDR3 is CASSLGPSSYKQYF. The CDR3 nucleotides read TGTGCCAGCAGCTTAGGGCCCAGCTCCTACAAGCAGTACTTC. Together with reference TRBV7-2 and TRBJ2-7, the CDR3 gives the full variable domain: GAGVSQSPSNKVTEKGKDVELRCDPISGHTALYWYRQSLGQGLEFLIYFQGNSAPDKSGLPSDRFSAERTGGSVSTLTIQRTQQEDSAVYLCASSLGPSSYKQYFGPGTRLTVT.

The table lists this clonotype with a few counts. The rearrangement uses TRBV12-3 or TRBV12-4 and TRBJ2-4; TRBD1 aligns across 12 bases. J was trimmed by 1 base and V by 6 bases; bases with no gene match: 10. This CDR3 contains 18 residues. The CDR3 DNA reads TGTGCCAGCAGCCGGGACAGGGGGCAAAATGCGGCCAAAAACATTCAGTACTTC. Translated, it gives CASSRDRGQNAAKNIQYF.

V is TRBV28 and J is TRBJ1-2; TRBD1 aligns across 8 bases. CDR1 and CDR2 (germline): MDHEN, SYDVKM. V shed 5 bases and J 7 bases; nucleotides not matched to a gene: 9. This CDR3 is 14 amino acids long. In nucleotides, the CDR3 is TGTGCCAGCAGTACACAGGGGGAATTGAGTGGCTACACCTTC. Translation gives CASSTQGELSGYTF.

As for this clonotype: A read error is likely, as this CDR3 ends without the conserved phenylalanine or tryptophan. The chain has TRBV5-6 and TRBJ2-6; 8 positions match TRBD1. Per the germline V gene, CDR1 is SGHDT and CDR2 is YYEEEE. The junction had 12 bases not matched to a gene; V was cut back by 4 bases and J by 0 bases. CDR3 length equals 19 residues. DNA for the CDR3: TGTGCCAGCAGCCTAAGGACAGGGTGGACGAGCTCTGGGGCCAACGTCCTGACTCTC. As protein: CASSLRTGWTSSGANVLTL.

This CDR3 reads CSVEKSHWGEQYF. The CDR3 DNA sequence: TGCAGCGTTGAGAAGTCTCATTGGGGCGAGCAGTACTTC. This chain links TRBV29-1 with TRBJ2-7; D remains ambiguous. Deletions cut 3 bases from V and 6 bases from J, with 15 bases between. This CDR3 has 13 amino acids. Germline V gives CDR1 SQVTM, CDR2 ANQGSEA.

This clonotype was picked up a small number of times. The CDR3 DNA is TGTGCCACCAGCGTAATACAGGGGGTCGGGGAGCTGTTTTTT. Protein: CATSVIQGVGELFF. J is TRBJ2-2 and V is TRBV15; 8 bases match TRBD1. J lost 7 bases, V lost 5 bases, and 6 bases had no gene match. Germline V lookup: CDR1 LNHNV, CDR2 YYDKDF (reference sequence). The CDR3 extends over 14 amino acids.

This clonotype was recorded a few times. The chain uses TRBV20-1 and TRBJ2-1, with 8 bases that match TRBD2. The CDR3 runs 14 residues. Trimming took 4 bases from V and 6 from J; bases not matched to a gene: 8. CDR1 and CDR2 from the germline V gene are DFQATT and SNEGSKA (reference sequence). The CDR3 DNA reads TGCAGTGCTACAAAAGCGGGAGCCGTCAATGAGCAGTTCTTC. This encodes CSATKAGAVNEQFF.

There are a few counts of this clonotype. V and J are TRBV3-1 and TRBJ2-1; 7 bases fit TRBD2. The V segment lost 4 bases and the J segment 4 bases; nucleotides outside the gene matches: 7. The CDR3 covers 15 residues. Germline assignment: CDR1 LGHDT and CDR2 YNNKEL (reference sequence). CDR3 in amino acids: CASSRTGTKYNEQFF. CDR3 DNA sequence: TGTGCCAGCAGCCGTACCGGGACTAAATACAATGAGCAGTTCTTC.

The table lists this clonotype with a few counts. This sequence joins TRBV6-5 and TRBJ1-3; D gene ambiguous. Trimming left V 8 bases short and J 0 bases short, with 8 bases between. The germline CDR1 and CDR2 sequences are MNHEY and SVGAGI. CDR3 length: 13 amino acids. This CDR3 reads CASGPNSGNTIYF. The CDR3 DNA follows: TGTGCCAGCGGACCGAACTCTGGAAACACCATATATTTT.

Notes on this clonotype: Because it lacks the conserved phenylalanine or tryptophan at the end, this CDR3 is likely a read error. The V and J genes are TRBV4-2 and TRBJ1-4; no clear D gene. Trimming took 1 base from V and 4 from J, leaving 7 bases between them. Germline lookup yields CDR1 LGHNA and CDR2 YNFKEQ. The CDR3 sequence is 14 residues long. CDR3 nucleotide sequence: TGTGCCAGCAGCCAAGGGCACGGTAATGAAAAACTGTTTGTT. Translating gives CASSQGHGNEKLFV.

This clonotype was detected only a few times. The gene calls are TRBV7-3 and TRBJ2-2; possible D gene TRBD1, 6 bases. Per the germline V gene, CDR1 is SGHTA and CDR2 is FQGTGA. Trimming removed 0 bases at V and 5 bases at J, with 13 bases between. This CDR3 region has 16 residues. CDR3 residues: CASSLTAGQGTGELFF. The CDR3 DNA follows: TGTGCCAGCAGCTTAACAGCTGGGCAGGGGACCGGGGAGCTGTTTTTT.

As regards this clonotype: At one end the junction does not follow the germline gene, possibly because of a read error. The chain carries TRBV24-1 and TRBJ2-2, with TRBD2 matching over 13 bases. The CDR3 has 19 residues. The germline V gene encodes CDR1 KGHDR and CDR2 SFDVKD. The CDR3 DNA reads as TGTGCCACCAGTGACTTACGGGGGGGACTAGCGGGATCATCCGGGAAGCTGTTTTTT. Translated, it gives CATSDLRGGLAGSSGKLFF.

The J gene is TRBJ2-3, the V gene TRBV24-1; 7 nucleotides match TRBD2. The CDR3 has 17 amino acids. Germline values: CDR1 KGHDR, CDR2 SFDVKD. After removal of 6 bases from V and 1 base from J, the junction contained 12 bases not matched to a gene. The CDR3 is CATSSGGRRGGTDTQYF. The CDR3 nucleotides are TGTGCCACCAGTTCGGGAGGCCGGCGAGGAGGCACAGATACGCAGTATTTT.

This clonotype has a handful of counts. The V gene is TRBV7-9, the J gene TRBJ2-3; a possible D gene is TRBD2 (5 bases). Germline values: CDR1 SEHNR, CDR2 FQNEAQ (reference sequence). The CDR3 consists of 13 residues. V was pared by 5 bases and J by 5 bases, with 11 bases between. The CDR3 loop reads CASSEGTRDTQYF. CDR3 DNA sequence: TGTGCCAGCAGCGAGGGTACTAGAGATACGCAGTATTTT.

The chain is built from TRBV7-9 and TRBJ2-1, with TRBD2 as a possible D gene (5 bases). Germline V lookup: CDR1 SEHNR, CDR2 FQNEAQ (reference sequence). The V and J ends lost 5 bases and 8 bases respectively, with 22 bases between them. The CDR3 runs to 16 residues. The CDR3 sequence is CASSQNPNLLRDEQFF. CDR3 coding DNA: TGTGCCAGCAGCCAAAACCCTAACCTTTTGAGGGATGAGCAGTTCTTC.